A single T cell receptor (beta chain) is shown here with its context. Which antigen it targets is not known. It has no much larger one-base neighbor in the sample; base qualities were not kept. Genomic DNA was isolated from the sorted cells so that the TCRbeta CDR3 region could be sequenced. The immunoSEQ Assay was used for sequencing of TCRbeta CDR3 regions. Not all clones reach the TCRdb copy of this immuneACCESS table, which keeps in-frame sequences only. Checked studies attribute under half of the gap to unresolved V genes and leave the rest unexplained. The sample profile shows some 50,000 clones; approximately 86% of them were found once. Roughly 10% of the sample lies in the top ten. The trial excluded patients who had a history of autoimmune disease or who were on systemic immunosuppression. Peripheral blood for TCR sequencing was collected from all dose cohorts at baseline, on cycle 4 day 1, and on cycle 7 day 1. Samples came from an open-label, multicenter, first-in-human phase I dose-escalation trial of ivuxolimab. Adults with locally advanced or metastatic head and neck squamous cell, hepatocellular, melanoma or renal cell carcinoma were enrolled in the trial. Before TCR sequencing, CD4+ and CD8+ T cells were separately sorted from peripheral blood.

The germline V gene supplies CDR1 MNHEY and CDR2 SVGAGI. From its cysteine to its phenylalanine, the CDR3 spans 16 amino acids. The only DNA kept is the CDR3, 48 bases in frame from the first base. Trimming leaves V shorter by 2 bases and J shorter by 6 bases, with the junction holding 9 bases beyond the gene matches. The source of the sample is a study of OX40 agonist ivuxolimab in advanced cancers. The study in broad terms: Ivuxolimab was an agonistic, fully human IgG2 monoclonal antibody directed against OX40 (CD134), a costimulatory receptor. Intravenous ivuxolimab was administered to patients every 2 weeks at six dose levels: 0.01, 0.1, 0.3, 1.5, 3 and 10 mg/kg. Of the approximately 54 dose-escalation patients, hepatocellular carcinoma was present in approximately 20, melanoma in around 15, renal cell carcinoma in 9 and head and neck cancer in 9. The dose-escalation cohort was over 70% male with a mean age of around 64 years, ranging from roughly 23 to 79. Prior anti-PD-1, anti-PD-L1 or anti-CTLA-4 therapy was permitted, and approximately 42% of dose-escalation patients had received checkpoint inhibitors. Partial responses were achieved by three dose-escalation patients, of whom one had hepatocellular carcinoma and two had cutaneous melanoma. The purpose of peripheral TCRbeta sequencing was to test whether ivuxolimab changed TCR sequence diversity and led to clonal T-cell expansion. The paper reports the monotherapy dose-escalation portion (N of about 56 patients) of the phase I ivuxolimab trial. General conclusions and limits of the study: At doses from 0.1 to 3.0 mg/kg, clonal expansion was seen in both CD4+ and CD8+ blood T cells between baseline and week 6. In the 0.1-3.0 mg/kg groups, partial responders were among the patients with the lowest normalized peripheral clonal expansion, particularly in CD8+ T cells. Which antigens the clonally expanded peripheral T cells were specific for was not determined. Low levels of normalized T-cell clonal expansion were also shown by some nonresponding patients. After ivuxolimab, more expanded clones were found on average in CD8+ T cells than in CD4+ T cells.

This clonotype originated in an adult with an advanced solid tumor such as melanoma, head and neck, liver or kidney cancer. This chain joins TRBV6-5 to TRBJ2-3; TRBD1 matches 9 bases in the middle. The sample consisted of CD4+ or CD8+ T cells sorted from blood, taken in a trial of the OX40 agonist ivuxolimab. The sequenced DNA is TGTGCCAGCAGTTACGGACCTGGACAGGGGCGGGATACGCAGTATTTT. It codes for CASSYGPGQGRDTQYF.